Presented here are 30 T cell receptor beta chains from one specimen sequenced in a study of T cell changes during pregnancy in multiple sclerosis. TCRdb's copy holds only in-frame clones and misses some; the assay was immunoSEQ multiplex PCR. The table includes about 99,000 clones, 90% to 95% detected once. This sample comprised peripheral blood, obtained after pregnancy. Every receptor here comes from a female donor with multiple sclerosis, enrolled in a pregnancy study.

The chain combines TRBV4-1 with TRBJ2-7; 9 bases match TRBD1. The CDR3 sequence is 15 residues long. Germline-derived CDR1 and CDR2 are MGHRA and YSYEKL. The ends lost 3 bases at V and 0 bases at J; junction bases unmatched: 3. The CDR3 region has the DNA TGCGCCAGCAGCCATGGGACAGGGAACTCCTACGAGCAGTACTTC. Its translation: CASSHGTGNSYEQYF.

The rearrangement uses TRBV19 and TRBJ2-7; 9 bases align to TRBD2. Trimming cost V 4 bases and J 2 bases; bases outside gene matches: 6. This CDR3 contains 15 residues. The germline V gene encodes CDR1 LNHDA and CDR2 SQIVND (reference sequence). CDR3 nucleotides: TGTGCCAGTAGTACCGCGCTAGCGGGAACCTACGAGCAGTACTTC. Protein sequence: CASSTALAGTYEQYF. The complete variable domain, with remaining parts taken from reference TRBV19 and TRBJ2-7, reads DGGITQSPKYLFRKEGQNVTLSCEQNLNHDAMYWYRQDPGQGLRLIYYSQIVNDFQKGDIAEGYSVSREKKESFPLTVTSAQKNPTAFYLCASSTALAGTYEQYFGPGTRLTVT.

This chain connects TRBV6-1 to TRBJ1-2; possibly TRBD1 for D (5 bases). Trimming left V 5 bases short and J 8 bases short, with 21 bases between. Per germline, CDR1 MNHNS and CDR2 SASEGT. This CDR3 spans 15 amino acids. The CDR3 nucleotides read TGTGCCAGCAGTAACCTAGGGCAGGGCCTCGGGGGCTACACCTTC. The encoded protein is CASSNLGQGLGGYTF.

The CDR3 loop is CASSLSTGTSGLNEQFF. CDR3 bases: TGTGCCAGCAGCTTATCGACCGGGACTAGCGGACTCAATGAGCAGTTCTTC. J is TRBJ2-1 and V is TRBV7-2; the match to TRBD2 covers 11 bases. The length of the CDR3 is 17 residues. Germline trimming cut 2 bases from V and 6 bases from J; bases unmatched to any gene: 9. The germline V gene encodes CDR1 SGHTA and CDR2 FQGNSA. The full variable domain, rest sourced from reference TRBV7-2 and TRBJ2-1, is GAGVSQSPSNKVTEKGKDVELRCDPISGHTALYWYRQSLGQGLEFLIYFQGNSAPDKSGLPSDRFSAERTGGSVSTLTIQRTQQEDSAVYLCASSLSTGTSGLNEQFFGPGTRLTVL.

This clone was seen a handful of times. V is TRBV14 and J is TRBJ1-2; D is ambiguous. The germline V gene encodes CDR1 SGHDN and CDR2 FVKESK. The CDR3 spans 13 residues. With 1 base removed from V and 4 bases from J, the gap between germline ends came to 7 bases. The CDR3 is CASSQVIGYGYTF. The CDR3 region has the DNA TGTGCCAGCAGCCAAGTTATCGGCTATGGCTACACCTTC.

The CDR3 loop is CASSSGGRDTGELFF. The CDR3 coding sequence is TGCGCCAGCAGCAGCGGCGGGAGAGACACCGGGGAGCTGTTTTTT. V is TRBV4-3 and J is TRBJ2-2, with TRBD2 identical over 7 bases. V lost 5 bases to trimming and J lost 3 bases; unmatched junction nucleotides: 6. Germline loops: CDR1 LGHNA, CDR2 YSLEER. The CDR3 loop spans 15 amino acids.

The DNA of the CDR3 is TGCAGCGTCCCCACCTGGGGGGTGTTGGGAGATACGCAGTATTTT. This encodes CSVPTWGVLGDTQYF. The chain uses TRBV29-1 and TRBJ2-3, with TRBD2 as a possible D gene (6 bases). There are 15 residues in the CDR3. CDR1 and CDR2 (germline): SQVTM, ANQGSEA. Trimming stripped 6 bases from V and 5 bases from J, with 21 bases between.

The chain has TRBV2 and TRBJ2-7, with D tentatively TRBD2 (6 bases). In germline, CDR1 is SNHLY, CDR2 FYNNEI. Trimming left V 5 bases short and J 3 bases short, with 8 bases between. This CDR3 spans 12 amino acids. CDR3 amino acids: CASSRGNYEQYF. CDR3 bases: TGTGCCAGCAGTCGGGGGAACTACGAGCAGTACTTC.

The chain employs TRBV5-6 and TRBJ2-7; 7 bases are a match to TRBD1. There are 15 residues in the CDR3. Germline values: CDR1 SGHDT, CDR2 YYEEEE. Trimming removed 4 bases from V and 3 bases from J; junction bases left unmatched: 10. CDR3 protein: CASSRDSALGYEQYF. The CDR3 nucleotides read TGTGCCAGCAGCAGGGACAGCGCCCTAGGCTACGAGCAGTACTTC.

The CDR3 loop is CASTPIWDRSYGYTF. The CDR3 region has the DNA TGTGCCAGCACCCCCATCTGGGACAGGAGCTATGGCTACACCTTC. The chain combines TRBV21-1 with TRBJ1-2; TRBD1 is the table's D call and was not checked against the DNA. TRBV21-1 is classified as a pseudogene. There are 15 residues in the CDR3.

This clone occurred once. The chain employs TRBV25-1 and TRBJ1-1; no firm D call. Trimming removed 2 bases from V and 2 bases from J, with 6 bases in between. This CDR3 is built from 13 residues. CDR1 MGHDK and CDR2 SYGVNS come from the germline V gene. The CDR3 reads CASSETDNTEAFF. The CDR3 DNA sequence: TGTGCCAGCAGTGAAACTGATAACACTGAAGCTTTCTTT.

The chain recombines TRBV19 with TRBJ1-5; possible D gene TRBD1, 6 bases. This CDR3 has 15 amino acids. CDR1 is LNHDA, CDR2 SQIVND, per germline (reference sequence). Trimming left V 3 bases short and J 3 bases short, with 12 bases between. As DNA, the CDR3 is TGTGCCAGTAGTATTGGACAGCACCTCAATCAGCCCCAGCATTTT. Encoded protein: CASSIGQHLNQPQHF.

The chain combines TRBV11-3 with TRBJ2-2, with TRBD1 matching 7 bases. CDR3 length: 15 amino acids. V was pared by 4 bases and J by 1 base, with 3 bases of the junction left unmatched. Germline V lookup: CDR1 SGHNT, CDR2 YENEEA. CDR3 protein: CASSSGQLNTGELFF. CDR3 nucleotide sequence: TGTGCCAGCAGCTCGGGACAGTTGAACACCGGGGAGCTGTTTTTT.

V and J are TRBV27 and TRBJ1-5, with D unclear. V lost 2 bases, J lost 2 bases, and 7 bases lay in between. The germline gives CDR1 MNHEY, CDR2 SMNVEV (reference sequence). This CDR3 has 14 amino acids. The CDR3 here is CASSLGSGNQPQHF. Here the CDR3 DNA reads TGTGCCAGCAGTTTAGGTTCGGGCAATCAGCCCCAGCATTTT.

The genes are TRBV6-1 and TRBJ2-6, with 7 positions matching TRBD2. The CDR3 is made up of 15 amino acids. The V gene's germline CDR1 is MNHNS and CDR2 SASEGT. The V segment lost 4 bases and the J segment 4 bases; nucleotides outside the gene matches: 4. This chain's CDR3 is CASSATSEGANVLTF. CDR3 DNA: TGTGCCAGCAGTGCAACTAGCGAAGGGGCCAACGTCCTGACTTTC.

This clone was found once. The rearrangement uses TRBV28 and TRBJ2-3, with D unclear. Trimming took 6 bases from V and 0 from J, leaving 4 bases between them. CDR1 MDHEN and CDR2 SYDVKM come from the germline V gene. The CDR3 loop spans 12 amino acids. The CDR3 spells CASRTSTDTQYF. The CDR3 nucleotides are TGTGCCAGCAGAACTAGCACAGATACGCAGTATTTT.

The chain is built from TRBV2 and TRBJ2-7, with 9 bases fitting TRBD2. Germline trimming cut 6 bases from V and 6 bases from J; bases unmatched to any gene: 0. The CDR3 is 11 amino acids. In germline, CDR1 is SNHLY, CDR2 FYNNEI. CDR3 protein: CASRAGGEQYF. CDR3 in DNA: TGTGCCAGCAGAGCGGGGGGCGAGCAGTACTTC.

The chain uses TRBV18 and TRBJ1-5; 7 positions match TRBD1. The germline V gene has CDR1 KGHSH and CDR2 LQKENI. Trimming at V came to 3 bases and at J to 6 bases, leaving 2 bases not matched to a gene. The CDR3 has 13 amino acids. CDR3 residues: CASSPSGGQPQHF. CDR3 coding DNA: TGTGCCAGCTCACCCTCAGGGGGTCAGCCCCAGCATTTT.

The chain employs TRBV5-1 and TRBJ1-1, with 7 positions matching TRBD1. V gave up 4 bases and J gave up 8 bases; unmatched junction bases: 11. The CDR3 extends over 14 amino acids. CDR1 and CDR2 (germline): SGHRS, YFSETQ. CDR3 sequence (DNA): TGCGCCAGCAGCGCAGCTACGACAGGGTCCGAAGCTTTCTTT. This codes for CASSAATTGSEAFF.

The chain joins TRBV27 to TRBJ2-1, with TRBD2 matching over 7 bases. V gave up 3 bases and J gave up 1 base; unmatched junction bases: 3. The CDR3 has 15 residues. Looked up from germline, CDR1 is MNHEY and CDR2 is SMNVEV (reference sequence). In DNA, the CDR3 is TGTGCCAGCAGTTTTGGCGGGAGTTCCTACAATGAGCAGTTCTTC. Protein product: CASSFGGSSYNEQFF.

Here the CDR3 reads CASSPLRQGRNGGYTF. The CDR3 DNA reads TGTGCCAGCAGCCCCCTCCGACAGGGGCGGAATGGTGGCTACACCTTC. V gene TRBV11-2 combines with J gene TRBJ1-2, with 8 bases that match TRBD1. The germline CDR1 and CDR2 sequences are SGHAT and FQNNGV. J was trimmed by 7 bases and V by 5 bases; bases with no gene match: 15. This CDR3 region has 16 residues.

This chain connects TRBV19 to TRBJ2-1, with TRBD2 matching 8 bases. The CDR3 spans 17 residues. V trimming: 2 bases; J trimming: 3 bases; junction bases outside the gene matches: 9. CDR1 and CDR2 (germline): LNHDA, SQIVND (reference sequence). In DNA, the CDR3 is TGTGCCAGTAGTATACCCCCCGGGAGGGGGGGCTACAATGAGCAGTTCTTC. The encoded protein is CASSIPPGRGGYNEQFF.

V is TRBV5-1 and J is TRBJ2-2; perhaps TRBD1 as D (6 bases). Trimming took 5 bases from V and 4 from J, leaving 15 bases between them. There are 15 residues in the CDR3. CDR1 is SGHRS, CDR2 YFSETQ, per germline. CDR3 in amino acids: CASSSRDKPTGELFF. The CDR3 DNA reads as TGCGCCAGCAGTTCTAGGGACAAACCCACCGGGGAGCTGTTTTTT. The complete variable domain, with remaining parts taken from reference TRBV5-1 and TRBJ2-2, reads KAGVTQTPRYLIKTRGQQVTLSCSPISGHRSVSWYQQTPGQGLQFLFEYFSETQRNKGNFPGRFSGRQFSNSRSEMNVSTLELGDSALYLCASSSRDKPTGELFFGEGSRLTVL.

This clone was seen many times. This chain links TRBV7-6 with TRBJ2-3, with TRBD2 matching 8 bases. CDR3 length equals 19 residues. Germline assignment: CDR1 SGHVS and CDR2 FNYEAQ. The junction had 12 bases not matched to a gene; V was cut back by 1 base and J by 0 bases. CDR3 region: CASSLEGGLASGSTDTQYF. CDR3 coding DNA: TGTGCCAGCAGCTTAGAAGGCGGGTTGGCTAGCGGGAGCACAGATACGCAGTATTTT.

The chain is built from TRBV4-3 and TRBJ2-1, with 8 bases identical to TRBD2. The CDR3 sequence is 18 residues long. V dropped 0 bases and J dropped 7; count of bases not matched to a gene: 14. In germline, CDR1 is LGHNA, CDR2 YSLEER. The CDR3 DNA reads as TGCGCCAGCAGCCAAGATCGAGGTTCGGCGGGGGGTGGGAATGAGCAGTTCTTC. As protein: CASSQDRGSAGGGNEQFF.

V usage is TRBV5-1 and J usage is TRBJ2-3, with 9 bases matching TRBD2. In germline, CDR1 is SGHRS, CDR2 YFSETQ. This CDR3 region has 16 residues. J was trimmed by 1 base and V by 0 bases; bases with no gene match: 3. CDR3 in amino acids: CASSLGTSVGTDTQYF. The CDR3 DNA reads TGCGCCAGCAGCTTGGGGACTAGCGTCGGCACAGATACGCAGTATTTT. The variable domain in full, with the rest retrieved from reference TRBV5-1 and TRBJ2-3, is KAGVTQTPRYLIKTRGQQVTLSCSPISGHRSVSWYQQTPGQGLQFLFEYFSETQRNKGNFPGRFSGRQFSNSRSEMNVSTLELGDSALYLCASSLGTSVGTDTQYFGPGTRLTVL.

This clone was observed a single time. V is TRBV19 and J is TRBJ1-1; the match to TRBD1 covers 7 bases. Unmatched junction bases numbered 6, after V lost 3 bases and J lost 11 bases. This CDR3 is 12 amino acids long. Germline V gene data show CDR1 as LNHDA and CDR2 as SQIVND (reference sequence). The CDR3 here is CASSIGTVGAFF. The CDR3 DNA reads as TGTGCCAGTAGTATTGGGACAGTCGGGGCTTTCTTT.

CDR3 residues: CASSRQGANEQFF. Written as DNA, the CDR3 is TGTGCCAGCAGTCGACAGGGGGCCAATGAGCAGTTCTTC. V usage is TRBV7-7 and J usage is TRBJ2-1; TRBD1 matches at 10 bases. This CDR3 has 13 amino acids. The junction had 2 bases not matched to a gene; V was cut back by 6 bases and J by 6 bases. Germline V lookup: CDR1 SSHAT, CDR2 FNYEAQ (reference sequence).

The CDR3 DNA reads as TGTGCCAGCAGTTTATCAGGGGGAATAGGAAAACTGTTTTTT. Its protein product is CASSLSGGIGKLFF. J is TRBJ1-4 and V is TRBV27; TRBD1 might be the D (6 bases). Looked up from germline, CDR1 is MNHEY and CDR2 is SMNVEV (reference sequence). This CDR3 has 14 residues. V was shortened by 0 bases and J by 10 bases, with 12 bases between the two germline ends.

The chain recombines TRBV11-2 with TRBJ1-2; tentative D call: TRBD1 (5 bases). V was trimmed by 5 bases and J by 5 bases, leaving 18 bases between them. Germline V gives CDR1 SGHAT, CDR2 FQNNGV. This CDR3 region has 15 residues. The CDR3 region has the DNA TGTGCCAGCAGCGCCGTCGGGGGGTCCTCTTATGGCTACACCTTC. The encoded protein is CASSAVGGSSYGYTF.